The 31 T cell receptor beta chains reported below all come from one sample, sequenced in a study of T cell responses to AZD1222 COVID-19 vaccine. Assay: immunoSEQ multiplex PCR; the TCRdb copy retains only in-frame clones and omits some. This table holds 140,000 to 150,000 clones, 75% to 95% found once. The material sequenced was peripheral blood, taken on day 0 of AZD1222 vaccination. Receptor source: an adult in good health.

This chain links TRBV6-5 with TRBJ2-1, with D perhaps TRBD1 or TRBD2 (5 bases each). This CDR3 spans 14 amino acids. CDR1 is MNHEY, CDR2 SVGAGI, per germline. V lost 3 bases and J lost 4, with 10 bases in between. The CDR3 reads CASSYGTTYNEQFF. The CDR3, as DNA: TGTGCCAGCAGTTATGGGACCACATACAATGAGCAGTTCTTC.

The chain combines TRBV5-1 with TRBJ1-1; 11 nucleotides match TRBD1. From germline, CDR1 is SGHRS and CDR2 YFSETQ. The CDR3 totals 14 residues. The J segment lost 4 bases and the V segment lost 3 bases, leaving 2 bases of the junction unmatched. The CDR3 loop is CASSSGTGGTEAFF. In nucleotides, the CDR3 is TGCGCCAGCAGCTCTGGGACAGGGGGCACTGAAGCTTTCTTT.

The rearrangement joins TRBV19 to TRBJ1-4; D unresolved. The ends were cut back, 5 bases at V and 2 bases at J, with 9 bases in the middle. The CDR3 runs 14 residues. Germline CDR1 is LNHDA and CDR2 is SQIVND (reference sequence). The CDR3 DNA sequence: TGTGCCAGTAGTCTAAGCTGGACTAATGAAAAACTGTTTTTT. This codes for CASSLSWTNEKLFF.

The J gene is TRBJ1-4, the V gene TRBV19, with D uncertain. The CDR3 sequence is 13 residues long. Trimming stripped 3 bases from V and 8 bases from J, with 10 bases between. The germline gives CDR1 LNHDA, CDR2 SQIVND (reference sequence). The CDR3 here is CASSIQDREKLFF. As DNA, the CDR3 is TGTGCCAGTAGTATCCAAGATCGGGAAAAACTGTTTTTT. Filled out from reference TRBV19 and TRBJ1-4, the complete variable domain reads DGGITQSPKYLFRKEGQNVTLSCEQNLNHDAMYWYRQDPGQGLRLIYYSQIVNDFQKGDIAEGYSVSREKKESFPLTVTSAQKNPTAFYLCASSIQDREKLFFGSGTQLSVL.

The chain recombines TRBV5-5 with TRBJ1-4; D gene uncertain. The CDR3 is made up of 14 amino acids. Germline loops: CDR1 SGHKS, CDR2 YYEKEE (reference sequence). Trimming took 3 bases from V and 8 from J, leaving 14 bases between them. The DNA of the CDR3 is TGTGCCAGCAGCTCGACTGCAAGTCGAGAAAAACTGTTTTTT. This sequence encodes CASSSTASREKLFF.

V is TRBV7-9 and J is TRBJ1-1, with D hard to call. V gave up 2 bases and J gave up 2 bases, with 12 bases separating them. Germline V lookup: CDR1 SEHNR, CDR2 FQNEAQ (reference sequence). The CDR3 contains 15 residues. CDR3 loop: CASSLIWANNTEAFF. CDR3 DNA sequence: TGTGCCAGCAGCTTAATTTGGGCAAATAACACTGAAGCTTTCTTT.

The CDR3 bases are TGTGCCAGCAGCCCAGCGGGAGGAAGCTACAATGAGCAGTTCTTC. This sequence encodes CASSPAGGSYNEQFF. The chain has TRBV3-1 (or the pseudogene TRBV3-2) and TRBJ2-1, with 9 bases matching TRBD2. CDR1 is LGHDT and CDR2 is YNNKEL in the germline V gene (reference sequence). With V trimmed by 4 bases and J by 3 bases, 4 bases remained unmatched. The CDR3 contains 15 residues.

This clone was seen only once. This rearrangement joins TRBV5-1 to TRBJ1-2; 10 bases fit TRBD1. The germline gives CDR1 SGHRS, CDR2 YFSETQ. The CDR3 contains 14 residues. The V gene end was trimmed by 0 bases and the J gene end by 5 bases; junction bases not matched to a gene: 1. CDR3 bases: TGCGCCAGCAGCTTGGGGACAGGGGGGTATGGCTACACCTTC. Protein sequence: CASSLGTGGYGYTF.

This chain joins TRBV3-1 (or the pseudogene TRBV3-2) and TRBJ1-2, with 9 nucleotides matching TRBD1. The CDR3 spans 12 residues. CDR1 and CDR2 (germline): LGHDT, YNNKEL (reference sequence). J gave up 12 bases and V 5 bases, and 7 bases lay outside the gene matches. The CDR3 nucleotides read TGTGCCAGCAGCAGTCGGGACAGGGAGAACACCTTC. Its protein product is CASSSRDRENTF.

This clone came up once. V gene TRBV3-1 (or the pseudogene TRBV3-2) combines with J gene TRBJ1-4, with TRBD1 matching 10 bases. CDR1 is LGHDT and CDR2 is YNNKEL in the germline V gene (reference sequence). The CDR3 totals 15 residues. V shed 4 bases and J 10 bases; nucleotides not matched to a gene: 9. The chain's CDR3 is CASSPSKTGGGKLFF. For the CDR3, the DNA is TGTGCCAGCAGCCCTAGTAAGACAGGGGGCGGAAAACTGTTTTTT.

V is TRBV9 and J is TRBJ1-4; a weak D match, TRBD1 (6 bases). Trimming removed 3 bases at V and 5 bases at J, with 8 bases between. This CDR3 has 13 amino acids. Germline V gene data show CDR1 as SGDLS and CDR2 as YYNGEE. The CDR3 DNA is TGTGCCAGCAGCGGGGACACGAATGAAAAACTGTTTTTT. Its translation is CASSGDTNEKLFF.

This chain connects TRBV7-2 to TRBJ1-1, with 7 bases that match TRBD1. The CDR3 totals 17 residues. After removal of 3 bases from V and 0 bases from J, the junction contained 10 bases not matched to a gene. Looked up from germline, CDR1 is SGHTA and CDR2 is FQGNSA. DNA of the CDR3: TGTGCCAGCAGCTTGGGACGGGACAGACTCCTGAACACTGAAGCTTTCTTT. Translation gives CASSLGRDRLLNTEAFF. Using reference TRBV7-2 and TRBJ1-1 for the parts outside the CDR3, the full variable domain is GAGVSQSPSNKVTEKGKDVELRCDPISGHTALYWYRQSLGQGLEFLIYFQGNSAPDKSGLPSDRFSAERTGGSVSTLTIQRTQQEDSAVYLCASSLGRDRLLNTEAFFGQGTRLTVV.

This rearrangement joins TRBV7-9 to TRBJ2-7, with D perhaps TRBD1 or TRBD2 (5 bases each). The CDR3 spans 13 residues. V gave up 5 bases and J gave up 2 bases, with 10 bases separating them. From germline, CDR1 is SEHNR and CDR2 FQNEAQ (reference sequence). The CDR3 sequence is CASSVGDPYEQYF. The CDR3 coding sequence is TGTGCCAGCAGCGTCGGGGACCCCTACGAGCAGTACTTC.

This sequence joins TRBV2 and TRBJ1-1; D is uncertain. There are 12 residues in the CDR3. Germline V gene data show CDR1 as SNHLY and CDR2 as FYNNEI. Trimming cost V 2 bases and J 11 bases, with 12 bases left between them. The CDR3 sequence is CASSEIAPRAFF. The DNA for the CDR3 is TGTGCCAGCAGTGAAATTGCCCCACGGGCTTTCTTT.

The chain joins TRBV2 to TRBJ1-4; no clear D. The CDR3 runs 14 residues. V was trimmed by 3 bases and J by 4 bases, leaving 9 bases between them. The germline gives CDR1 SNHLY, CDR2 FYNNEI. CDR3 nucleotide sequence: TGTGCCAGCAGTGATGTACAGTTTAATGAAAAACTGTTTTTT. Its protein product is CASSDVQFNEKLFF.

The chain has TRBV10-1 and TRBJ1-6, with D unresolved. CDR1 and CDR2 from the germline V gene are WNHNN and SYGVQD (reference sequence). Trimming took 0 bases from V and 8 from J, leaving 2 bases between them. This CDR3 is built from 12 residues. The CDR3 loop is CASSESHSPLHF. In nucleotides, the CDR3 is TGCGCCAGCAGTGAGTCGCATTCACCCCTCCACTTT.

Here the CDR3 reads CASSRRGTDQKKLFF. Written as DNA, the CDR3 is TGTGCCAGCAGCCGTCGAGGGACGGACCAGAAAAAACTGTTTTTT. The V gene is TRBV7-2, the J gene TRBJ1-4; D might be TRBD1 (5 bases). The germline V gene has CDR1 SGHTA and CDR2 FQGNSA. The CDR3 runs 15 residues. V dropped 5 bases and J dropped 9 bases, with 19 bases sitting between them. Together with reference TRBV7-2 and TRBJ1-4, the CDR3 gives the full variable domain: GAGVSQSPSNKVTEKGKDVELRCDPISGHTALYWYRQSLGQGLEFLIYFQGNSAPDKSGLPSDRFSAERTGGSVSTLTIQRTQQEDSAVYLCASSRRGTDQKKLFFGSGTQLSVL.

The J gene is TRBJ2-3, the V gene TRBV3-1 (or the pseudogene TRBV3-2); D gene unclear. Between the trimmed V and J ends, which lost 1 base and 1 base, there was a span of 9 bases. The CDR3 is 15 residues long. From germline, CDR1 is LGHDT and CDR2 YNNKEL (reference sequence). The CDR3 DNA sequence: TGTGCCAGCAGCCAAGGTTTCAGCGGCACAGATACGCAGTATTTT. Protein product: CASSQGFSGTDTQYF.

The chain is built from TRBV5-8 and TRBJ2-7; D is unresolved. Per germline, CDR1 SGHTS and CDR2 YDEGEE. This CDR3 has 14 amino acids. Trimming removed 3 bases from V and 0 bases from J, with 10 bases in between. The CDR3 spells CASSSPYSSYEQYF. CDR3 DNA sequence: TGTGCCAGCAGCTCCCCTTACTCCTCCTACGAGCAGTACTTC. The full variable domain, completed using reference TRBV5-8 and TRBJ2-7, is EAGVTQSPTHLIKTRGQQATLRCSPISGHTSVYWYQQALGLGLQFLLWYDEGEERNRGNFPPRFSGRQFPNYSSELNVNALELEDSALYLCASSSPYSSYEQYFGPGTRLTVT.

The chain recombines TRBV29-1 with TRBJ2-5; 10 bases align to TRBD2. This CDR3 has 15 amino acids. Germline CDR1 and CDR2: SQVTM and ANQGSEA. After removal of 4 bases from V and 2 bases from J, the junction contained 7 bases not matched to a gene. DNA for the CDR3: TGCAGCGTTGCGTTACTAGCGGGATTACAAGAGACCCAGTACTTC. Protein product: CSVALLAGLQETQYF.

The chain couples TRBV2 to TRBJ2-1; 7 bases are shared with TRBD2. Germline CDR1 SNHLY, CDR2 FYNNEI. The trim removed 5 bases at V and 7 bases at J, leaving 8 bases unmatched. The CDR3 runs 14 residues. The CDR3 nucleotides are TGTGCCAGCAGTTCGACTAGCCAGACAAATGAGCAGTTCTTC. Translated: CASSSTSQTNEQFF.

This chain uses TRBV19 with TRBJ2-1, with D tentatively TRBD1 (6 bases). The V and J ends lost 6 bases and 7 bases respectively, with 10 bases between them. The CDR3 is made up of 12 amino acids. CDR1 is LNHDA and CDR2 is SQIVND in the germline V gene (reference sequence). DNA of the CDR3: TGTGCCAGTAGAACCCAGGGGAATGAGCAGTTCTTC. Translated: CASRTQGNEQFF.

This chain links TRBV2 with TRBJ1-2, with D possibly TRBD1 on 5 matching bases. Looked up from germline, CDR1 is SNHLY and CDR2 is FYNNEI. CDR3 size: 14 residues. Trimming left V 8 bases short and J 7 bases short, with 20 bases between. Here the CDR3 reads CASATQGDYSGYTF. The CDR3 nucleotides read TGTGCCAGCGCAACCCAGGGCGACTACAGTGGCTACACCTTC.

This clone occurred a few times. The V call is TRBV7-9, the J call TRBJ2-3, with TRBD1 as a possible D gene (6 bases). V lost 8 bases and J 4 bases, leaving 13 bases between the germline ends. The CDR3 loop spans 13 amino acids. Germline V lookup: CDR1 SEHNR, CDR2 FQNEAQ (reference sequence). The CDR3, as DNA: TGTGCCAGCCCCCCAGGGGATGCAGATACGCAGTATTTT. Translating gives CASPPGDADTQYF.

The chain is built from TRBV19 and TRBJ2-1; 7 positions match TRBD1. CDR3 length equals 13 residues. V gave up 3 bases and J gave up 7 bases; unmatched junction bases: 3. The V gene's germline CDR1 is LNHDA and CDR2 SQIVND (reference sequence). The CDR3 nucleotides read TGTGCCAGTAGTATCGACAGGGATAATGAGCAGTTCTTC. Amino acids: CASSIDRDNEQFF.

V and J are TRBV12-3 or TRBV12-4 and TRBJ2-5; no reliable D call. With 2 bases removed from V and 4 bases from J, the gap between germline ends came to 8 bases. The CDR3 extends over 13 amino acids. In nucleotides, the CDR3 is TGTGCCAGCAGTTTAAGTGGACCAGAGACCCAGTACTTC. Protein sequence: CASSLSGPETQYF.

Points on this clone: The same CDR3 arises from other DNA sequences in this sample as well. This sequence joins TRBV19 and TRBJ2-2; D is undetermined. The germline V gene encodes CDR1 LNHDA and CDR2 SQIVND (reference sequence). CDR3 size: 11 residues. Trimming removed 3 bases at V and 4 bases at J, with 0 bases between. CDR3 sequence: CASSITGELFF. The CDR3 DNA sequence: TGTGCCAGTAGTATCACCGGGGAGCTGTTTTTT.

The CDR3 loop reads CASSLEGAYGYTF. CDR3 in DNA: TGTGCCAGCAGCTTGGAGGGGGCCTATGGCTACACCTTC. The J gene is TRBJ1-2, the V gene TRBV5-5; 7 bases match TRBD1. Trimming cost V 0 bases and J 4 bases; bases outside gene matches: 0. The germline V gene has CDR1 SGHKS and CDR2 YYEKEE (reference sequence). CDR3 size: 13 residues. The full variable domain, completed using reference TRBV5-5 and TRBJ1-2, is DAGVTQSPTHLIKTRGQQVTLRCSPISGHKSVSWYQQVLGQGPQFIFQYYEKEERGRGNFPDRFSARQFPNYSSELNVNALLLGDSALYLCASSLEGAYGYTFGSGTRLTVV.

J is TRBJ1-1 and V is TRBV24-1; D possibly corresponds to TRBD1 (6 bases). The CDR3 loop spans 15 amino acids. Germline loops: CDR1 KGHDR, CDR2 SFDVKD. Trimming left V 6 bases short and J 1 base short, with 14 bases between. DNA for the CDR3: TGTGCCACCAGTCCCGGGGGCTTGGGGAACACTGAAGCTTTCTTT. This gives the protein CATSPGGLGNTEAFF.

This clone was found a few times. The chain joins TRBV7-9 to TRBJ2-3, with D perhaps matching TRBD2 (7 bases). The CDR3 contains 13 residues. Trimming took 5 bases from V and 6 from J, leaving 12 bases between them. CDR1 SEHNR and CDR2 FQNEAQ come from the germline V gene (reference sequence). The CDR3 bases are TGTGCCAGCAGCGGGGGGGCAGACGATACGCAGTATTTT. Amino acids: CASSGGADDTQYF.

V usage is TRBV5-6 and J usage is TRBJ2-5; 8 bases fit TRBD1. This CDR3 has 13 amino acids. Trimming removed 3 bases from V and 7 bases from J; junction bases left unmatched: 5. The germline gives CDR1 SGHDT, CDR2 YYEEEE. The CDR3 DNA reads TGTGCCAGCAGCTCAGCCGGGACAGGGACCCAGTACTTC. It specifies CASSSAGTGTQYF. Filled out from reference TRBV5-6 and TRBJ2-5, the complete variable domain reads DAGVTQSPTHLIKTRGQQVTLRCSPKSGHDTVSWYQQALGQGPQFIFQYYEEEERQRGNFPDRFSGHQFPNYSSELNVNALLLGDSALYLCASSSAGTGTQYFGPGTRLLVL.